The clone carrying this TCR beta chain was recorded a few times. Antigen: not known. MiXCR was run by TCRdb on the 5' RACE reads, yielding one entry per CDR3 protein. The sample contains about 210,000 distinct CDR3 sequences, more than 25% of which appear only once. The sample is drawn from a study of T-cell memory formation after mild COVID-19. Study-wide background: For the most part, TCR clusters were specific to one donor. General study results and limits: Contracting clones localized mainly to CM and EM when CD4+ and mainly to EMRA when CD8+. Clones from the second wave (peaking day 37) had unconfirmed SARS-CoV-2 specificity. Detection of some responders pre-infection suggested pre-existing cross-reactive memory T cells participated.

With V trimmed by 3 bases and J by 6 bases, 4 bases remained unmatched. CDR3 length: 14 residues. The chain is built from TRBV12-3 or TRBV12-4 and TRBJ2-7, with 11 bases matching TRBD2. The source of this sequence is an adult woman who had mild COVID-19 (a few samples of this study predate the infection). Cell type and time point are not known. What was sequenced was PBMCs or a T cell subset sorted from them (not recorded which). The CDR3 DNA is TGTGCCAGCAGTTTTAGCGGGGGGGCGGGCGAGCAGTACTTC. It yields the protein CASSFSGGAGEQYF.